This T cell receptor beta chain was profiled in a study of blood T cell repertoires in COVID-19. The data were produced by immunoSEQ multiplex PCR, yet TCRdb's version contains in-frame clones alone and is incomplete. The table shows about 380,000 clones, with about 80% occurring only once. The CDR3 length is 13 residues. Trimming stripped 5 bases from V and 8 bases from J, with 15 bases between. CDR1 is MNHEY, CDR2 SMNVEV, per germline (reference sequence). Source material: peripheral blood. The source is a human donor with acute or convalescent COVID-19. The donor label of this sample is uncertain. The V call is TRBV27, the J call TRBJ1-2; weak D call: TRBD1 (6 bases). The CDR3 DNA sequence: TGTGCCAGCAGTCCTCAGGGGTTGGCGGGCTACACCTTC. Its protein is CASSPQGLAGYTF.